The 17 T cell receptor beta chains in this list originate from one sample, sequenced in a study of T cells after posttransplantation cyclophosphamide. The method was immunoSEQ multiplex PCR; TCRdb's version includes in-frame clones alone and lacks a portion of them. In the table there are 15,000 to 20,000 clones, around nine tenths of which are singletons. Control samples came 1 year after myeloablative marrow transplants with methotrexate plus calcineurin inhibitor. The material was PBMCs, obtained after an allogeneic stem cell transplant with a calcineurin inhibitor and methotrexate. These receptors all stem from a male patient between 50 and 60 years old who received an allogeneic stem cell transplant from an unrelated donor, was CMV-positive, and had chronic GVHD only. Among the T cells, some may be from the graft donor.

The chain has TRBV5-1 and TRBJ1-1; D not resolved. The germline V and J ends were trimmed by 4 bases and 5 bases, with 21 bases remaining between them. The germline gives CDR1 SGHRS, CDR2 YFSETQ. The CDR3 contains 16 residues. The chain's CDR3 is CASSLGRGGSTTEAFF. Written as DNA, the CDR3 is TGCGCCAGCAGCCTCGGGCGAGGAGGTAGTACGACTGAAGCTTTCTTT.

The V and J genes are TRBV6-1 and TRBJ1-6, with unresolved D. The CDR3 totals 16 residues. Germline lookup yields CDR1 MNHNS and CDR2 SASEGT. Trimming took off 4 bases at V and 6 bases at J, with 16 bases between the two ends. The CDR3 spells CASSATAAPFNSPLHF. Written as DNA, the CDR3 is TGTGCCAGCAGTGCCACAGCCGCTCCGTTTAATTCACCCCTCCACTTT.

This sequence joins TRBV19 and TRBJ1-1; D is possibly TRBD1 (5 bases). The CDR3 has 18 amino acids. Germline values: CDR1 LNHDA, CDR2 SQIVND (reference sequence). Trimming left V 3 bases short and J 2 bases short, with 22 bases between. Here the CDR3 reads CASSMGLGGYMGNTEAFF. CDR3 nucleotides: TGTGCCAGTAGTATGGGCCTGGGGGGGTACATGGGAAACACTGAAGCTTTCTTT.

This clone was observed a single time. The CDR3, as DNA: TGTGCCAGTAGTATAGTTGGCGCAGGTCGCAATGAGCAGTTCTTC. As protein: CASSIVGAGRNEQFF. The chain joins TRBV19 to TRBJ2-1; D unresolved. Germline assignment: CDR1 LNHDA and CDR2 SQIVND (reference sequence). Trimming cost V 1 base and J 6 bases, with 13 bases left between them. The CDR3 is 15 residues long.

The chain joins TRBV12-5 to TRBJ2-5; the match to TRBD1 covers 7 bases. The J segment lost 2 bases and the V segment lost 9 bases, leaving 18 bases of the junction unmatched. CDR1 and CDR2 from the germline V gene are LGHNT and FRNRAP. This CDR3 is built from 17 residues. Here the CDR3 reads CARHTFCETGRQETQYF. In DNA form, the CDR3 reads TGTGCTAGACACACCTTTTGTGAGACAGGGCGGCAAGAGACCCAGTACTTC. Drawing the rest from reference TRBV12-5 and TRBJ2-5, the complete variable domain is DARVTQTPRHKVTEMGQEVTMRCQPILGHNTVFWYRQTMMQGLELLAYFRNRAPLDDSGMPKDRFSAEMPDATLATLKIQPSEPRDSAVYFCARHTFCETGRQETQYFGPGTRLLVL.

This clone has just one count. Here the CDR3 DNA reads TGTGCCAGCAGCTGGGGACAGGGCTACACCTTC. It translates to CASSWGQGYTF. J is TRBJ1-2 and V is TRBV5-8, with 7 bases matching TRBD1. The CDR3 has 11 amino acids. V lost 3 bases to trimming and J lost 8 bases; unmatched junction nucleotides: 1. The germline V gene encodes CDR1 SGHTS and CDR2 YDEGEE. The full variable domain, its missing parts supplied by reference TRBV5-8 and TRBJ1-2, is EAGVTQSPTHLIKTRGQQATLRCSPISGHTSVYWYQQALGLGLQFLLWYDEGEERNRGNFPPRFSGRQFPNYSSELNVNALELEDSALYLCASSWGQGYTFGSGTRLTVV.

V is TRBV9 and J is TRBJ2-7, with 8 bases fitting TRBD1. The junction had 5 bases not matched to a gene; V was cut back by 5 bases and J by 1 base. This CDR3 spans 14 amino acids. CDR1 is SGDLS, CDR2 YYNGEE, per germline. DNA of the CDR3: TGTGCCAGCAGTACACAGGGGGGATCCTACGAGCAGTACTTC. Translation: CASSTQGGSYEQYF.

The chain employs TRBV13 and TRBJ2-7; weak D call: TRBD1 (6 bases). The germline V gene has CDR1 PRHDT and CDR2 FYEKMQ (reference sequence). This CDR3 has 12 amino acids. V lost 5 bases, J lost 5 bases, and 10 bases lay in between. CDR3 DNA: TGTGCCAGCAGCCCGGACAGCCACGAGCAGTACTTC. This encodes CASSPDSHEQYF.

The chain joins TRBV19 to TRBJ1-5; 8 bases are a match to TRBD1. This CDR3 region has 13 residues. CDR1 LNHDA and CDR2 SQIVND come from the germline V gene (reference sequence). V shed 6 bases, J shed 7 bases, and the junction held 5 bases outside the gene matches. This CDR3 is CASRGQGEQPQHF. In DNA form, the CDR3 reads TGTGCCAGTAGAGGACAGGGTGAGCAGCCCCAGCATTTT.

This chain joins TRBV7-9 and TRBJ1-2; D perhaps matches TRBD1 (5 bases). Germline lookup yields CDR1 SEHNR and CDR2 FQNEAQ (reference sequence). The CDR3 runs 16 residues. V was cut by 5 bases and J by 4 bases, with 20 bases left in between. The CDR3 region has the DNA TGTGCCAGCAGCGGACAAGTTCTTGTCCCCACCTATGGCTACACCTTC. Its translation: CASSGQVLVPTYGYTF.

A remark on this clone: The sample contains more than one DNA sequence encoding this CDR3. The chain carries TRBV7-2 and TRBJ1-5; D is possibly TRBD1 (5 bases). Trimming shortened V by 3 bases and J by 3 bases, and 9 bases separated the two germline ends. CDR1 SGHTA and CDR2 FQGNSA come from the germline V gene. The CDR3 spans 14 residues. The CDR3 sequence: CASSFDRLNQPQHF. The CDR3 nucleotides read TGTGCCAGCAGCTTCGACAGACTCAATCAGCCCCAGCATTTT. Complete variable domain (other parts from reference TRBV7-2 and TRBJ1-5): GAGVSQSPSNKVTEKGKDVELRCDPISGHTALYWYRQSLGQGLEFLIYFQGNSAPDKSGLPSDRFSAERTGGSVSTLTIQRTQQEDSAVYLCASSFDRLNQPQHFGDGTRLSIL.

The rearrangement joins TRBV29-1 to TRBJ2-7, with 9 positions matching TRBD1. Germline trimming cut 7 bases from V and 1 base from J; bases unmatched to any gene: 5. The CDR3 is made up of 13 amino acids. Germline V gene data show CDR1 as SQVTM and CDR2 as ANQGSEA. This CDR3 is CSARQGVSYEQYF. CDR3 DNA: TGCAGCGCCCGACAGGGGGTTTCCTACGAGCAGTACTTC.

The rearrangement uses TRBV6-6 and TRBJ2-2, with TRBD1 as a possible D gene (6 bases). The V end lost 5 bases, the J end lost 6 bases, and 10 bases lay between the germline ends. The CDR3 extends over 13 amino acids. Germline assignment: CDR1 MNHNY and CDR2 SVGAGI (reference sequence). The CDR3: CASSAGEAGELFF. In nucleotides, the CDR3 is TGTGCCAGCAGTGCAGGGGAAGCCGGGGAGCTGTTTTTT.

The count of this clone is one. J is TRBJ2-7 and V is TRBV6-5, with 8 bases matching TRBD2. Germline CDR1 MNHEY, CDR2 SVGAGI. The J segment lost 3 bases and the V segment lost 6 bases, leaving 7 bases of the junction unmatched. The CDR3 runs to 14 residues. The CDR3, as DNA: TGTGCCAGCAGCAGTAGCGGGACCTACTACGAGCAGTACTTC. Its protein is CASSSSGTYYEQYF.

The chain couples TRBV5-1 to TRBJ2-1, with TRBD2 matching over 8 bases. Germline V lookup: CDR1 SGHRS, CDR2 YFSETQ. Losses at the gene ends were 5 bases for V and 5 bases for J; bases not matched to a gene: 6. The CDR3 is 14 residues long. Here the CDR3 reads CASSTGGGNNEQFF. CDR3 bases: TGCGCCAGCAGTACGGGAGGGGGTAACAATGAGCAGTTCTTC.

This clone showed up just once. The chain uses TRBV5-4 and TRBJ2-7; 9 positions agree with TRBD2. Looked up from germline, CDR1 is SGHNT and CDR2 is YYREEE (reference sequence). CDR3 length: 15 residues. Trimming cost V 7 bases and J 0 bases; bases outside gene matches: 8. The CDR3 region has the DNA TGTGCCAGCCATAATAGCGGGGGACTCTCCTACGAGCAGTACTTC. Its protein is CASHNSGGLSYEQYF.

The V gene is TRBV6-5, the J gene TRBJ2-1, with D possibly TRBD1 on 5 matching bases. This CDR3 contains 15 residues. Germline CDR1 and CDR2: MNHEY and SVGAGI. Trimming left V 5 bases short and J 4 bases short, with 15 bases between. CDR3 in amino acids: CASSHQGIPYNEQFF. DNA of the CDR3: TGTGCCAGCAGTCATCAGGGTATTCCGTACAATGAGCAGTTCTTC.